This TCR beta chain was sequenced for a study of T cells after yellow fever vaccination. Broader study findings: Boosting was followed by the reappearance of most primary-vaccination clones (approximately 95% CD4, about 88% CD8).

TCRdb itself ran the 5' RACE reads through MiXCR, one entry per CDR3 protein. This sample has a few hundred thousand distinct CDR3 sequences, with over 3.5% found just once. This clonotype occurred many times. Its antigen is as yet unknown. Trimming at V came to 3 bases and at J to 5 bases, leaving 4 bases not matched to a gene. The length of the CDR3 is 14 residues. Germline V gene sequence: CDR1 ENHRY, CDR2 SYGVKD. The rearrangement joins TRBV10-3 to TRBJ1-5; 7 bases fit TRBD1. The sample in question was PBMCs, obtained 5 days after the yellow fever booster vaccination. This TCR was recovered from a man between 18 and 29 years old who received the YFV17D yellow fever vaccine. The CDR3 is CAISESGTDQPQHF. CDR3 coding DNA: TGTGCCATCAGTGAATCCGGGACAGATCAGCCCCAGCATTTT.